A selection of T cell receptor beta chains follows, all from one sample in a study of shared clonotypes between healthy human individuals. Sequencing used immunoSEQ multiplex PCR; TCRdb keeps in-frame clones, though not all of them. The table lists around 1 million clones, more than 75% of them singletons. The sequenced sample was memory CD4+ T cells sorted from blood. The receptor source for this set is a young man in good health. Both conserved end residues are part of each CDR3. D genes are given only for firm matches. Some rows mark clone size as missing; the rest say once, few, many or name a class of expanded clone.

clone_size: -
j_call: TRBJ1-4
v_call: TRBV7-2
d_call: TRBD1
cdr3_aa: CASSSQGTNEKLFF
cdr3_nt: TGTGCCAGCAGCTCACAGGGGACTAATGAAAAACTGTTTTTT

clone_size: -
j_call: TRBJ2-7
v_call: TRBV7-9
d_call: TRBD2
cdr3_aa: CASSLGLAGGYLTYEQYF
cdr3_nt: TGTGCCAGCAGCTTAGGACTAGCGGGGGGCTACCTGACGTACGAGCAGTACTTC

clone_size: -
j_call: TRBJ2-1
v_call: TRBV18
d_call: -
cdr3_aa: CASSPPSLGNEQFF
cdr3_nt: TGTGCCAGCTCACCCCCTTCCCTCGGAAATGAGCAGTTCTTC

clone_size: once
j_call: TRBJ1-1
v_call: TRBV5-1
d_call: -
cdr3_aa: CASSSPFGSVNTEAFF
cdr3_nt: TGCGCCAGCAGTTCACCGTTCGGGTCTGTGAACACTGAAGCTTTCTTT

clone_size: -
j_call: TRBJ1-1
v_call: TRBV2
d_call: -
cdr3_aa: CASSPWDKNTEAFF
cdr3_nt: TGTGCCAGCAGTCCCTGGGACAAGAACACTGAAGCTTTCTTT

clone_size: -
j_call: TRBJ2-2
v_call: TRBV6-4
d_call: -
cdr3_aa: CASSDSFKGHGELFF
cdr3_nt: TGTGCCAGCAGTGACTCCTTTAAGGGACACGGGGAGCTGTTTTTT

clone_size: -
j_call: TRBJ2-3
v_call: TRBV2
d_call: TRBD2
cdr3_aa: CASSVNGGRATDTQYF
cdr3_nt: TGTGCCAGCAGTGTTAACGGCGGGAGGGCCACAGATACGCAGTATTTT

clone_size: few
j_call: TRBJ1-6
v_call: TRBV10-2
d_call: -
cdr3_aa: CASSLAPLNSPLHF
cdr3_nt: TGCGCCAGCAGCCTTGCGCCATTGAATTCACCCCTCCACTTT

clone_size: -
j_call: TRBJ1-2
v_call: TRBV6-5
d_call: -
cdr3_aa: CASSYNEGNYGYTF
cdr3_nt: TGTGCCAGCAGTTACAATGAGGGTAACTATGGCTACACCTTC

clone_size: -
j_call: TRBJ1-6
v_call: TRBV28
d_call: -
cdr3_aa: CASSSGTENSPLHF
cdr3_nt: TGTGCCAGCAGTTCCGGGACGGAGAATTCACCCCTCCACTTT

clone_size: few
j_call: TRBJ2-4
v_call: TRBV2
d_call: -
cdr3_aa: CASSESRGRAKNIQYF
cdr3_nt: TGTGCCAGCAGTGAATCCAGGGGCAGAGCCAAAAACATTCAGTACTTC

clone_size: few
j_call: TRBJ1-2
v_call: TRBV2
d_call: -
cdr3_aa: CASRDRTGNYGYTF
cdr3_nt: TGTGCCAGCAGAGACAGAACAGGGAACTATGGCTACACCTTC

clone_size: -
j_call: TRBJ2-3
v_call: TRBV5-4
d_call: -
cdr3_aa: CASWAGSGVKDTQYF
cdr3_nt: TGTGCCAGTTGGGCAGGCTCGGGAGTAAAAGATACGCAGTATTTT

clone_size: -
j_call: TRBJ2-7
v_call: TRBV4-1
d_call: -
cdr3_aa: CASSQGIGGADPYEQYF
cdr3_nt: TGCGCCAGCAGCCAAGGGATAGGCGGGGCAGATCCCTACGAGCAGTACTTC

clone_size: -
j_call: TRBJ1-6
v_call: TRBV6-6
d_call: -
cdr3_aa: CASGTGWNSPLHF
cdr3_nt: TGTGCCAGCGGAACAGGGTGGAATTCACCCCTCCACTTT

clone_size: -
j_call: TRBJ2-7
v_call: TRBV28
d_call: TRBD1
cdr3_aa: CASSSNTGGSYEQYF
cdr3_nt: TGTGCCAGCAGTTCGAATACAGGGGGGTCCTACGAGCAGTACTTC

clone_size: -
j_call: TRBJ1-6
v_call: TRBV28
d_call: -
cdr3_aa: CASGTNSYNSPLHF
cdr3_nt: TGTGCCAGCGGGACTAACTCCTATAATTCACCCCTCCACTTT

clone_size: -
j_call: TRBJ2-3
v_call: TRBV9
d_call: -
cdr3_aa: CASTGGASTDTQYF
cdr3_nt: TGTGCCAGCACAGGGGGGGCGAGCACAGATACGCAGTATTTT

clone_size: few
j_call: TRBJ1-1
v_call: TRBV11-2
d_call: -
cdr3_aa: CASSVDDTEAFF
cdr3_nt: TGTGCCAGCAGCGTGGACGATACTGAAGCTTTCTTT

clone_size: few
j_call: TRBJ1-6
v_call: TRBV6-1
d_call: -
cdr3_aa: CASSEAGIDYSPLHF
cdr3_nt: TGTGCCAGCAGTGAAGCGGGGATAGACTATTCACCCCTCCACTTT

clone_size: -
j_call: TRBJ1-4
v_call: TRBV7-2
d_call: -
cdr3_aa: CASSLGRVGEKLFF
cdr3_nt: TGTGCCAGCAGCTTAGGCAGGGTGGGGGAAAAACTGTTTTTT

clone_size: -
j_call: TRBJ2-5
v_call: TRBV6-1
d_call: -
cdr3_aa: CASSQMSREETQYF
cdr3_nt: TGTGCCAGCAGTCAAATGAGTAGGGAGGAGACCCAGTACTTC

clone_size: -
j_call: TRBJ1-5
v_call: TRBV6-6
d_call: TRBD1
cdr3_aa: CASNSGTGVQNQPQHF
cdr3_nt: TGTGCCAGCAATTCGGGGACAGGGGTCCAAAATCAGCCCCAGCATTTT